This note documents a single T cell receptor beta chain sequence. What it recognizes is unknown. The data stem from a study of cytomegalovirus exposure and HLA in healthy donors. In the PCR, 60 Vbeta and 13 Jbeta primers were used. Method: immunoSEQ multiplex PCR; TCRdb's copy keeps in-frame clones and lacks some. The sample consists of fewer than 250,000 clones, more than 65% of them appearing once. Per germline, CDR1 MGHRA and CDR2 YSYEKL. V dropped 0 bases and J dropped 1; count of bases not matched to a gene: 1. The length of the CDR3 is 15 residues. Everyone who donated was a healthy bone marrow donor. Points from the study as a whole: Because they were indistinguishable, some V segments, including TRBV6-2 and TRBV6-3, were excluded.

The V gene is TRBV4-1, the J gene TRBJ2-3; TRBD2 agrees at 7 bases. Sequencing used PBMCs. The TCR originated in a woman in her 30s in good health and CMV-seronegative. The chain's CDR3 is CASSQEAGGTDTQYF. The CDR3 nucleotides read TGCGCCAGCAGCCAAGAGGCGGGGGGCACAGATACGCAGTATTTT.